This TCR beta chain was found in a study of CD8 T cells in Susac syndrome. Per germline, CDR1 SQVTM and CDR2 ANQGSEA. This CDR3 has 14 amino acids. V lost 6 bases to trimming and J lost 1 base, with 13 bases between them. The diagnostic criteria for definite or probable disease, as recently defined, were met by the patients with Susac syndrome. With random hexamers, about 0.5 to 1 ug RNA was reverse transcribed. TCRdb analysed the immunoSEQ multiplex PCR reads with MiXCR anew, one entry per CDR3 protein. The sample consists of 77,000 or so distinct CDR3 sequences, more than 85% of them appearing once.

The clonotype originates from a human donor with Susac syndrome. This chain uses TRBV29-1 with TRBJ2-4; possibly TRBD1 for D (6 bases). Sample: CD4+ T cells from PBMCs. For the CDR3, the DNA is TGCAGCGTCGCACAGGGTATGGCCAAAAACATTCAGTACTTC. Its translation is CSVAQGMAKNIQYF. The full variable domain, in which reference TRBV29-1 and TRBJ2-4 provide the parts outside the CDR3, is SAVISQKPSRDICQRGTSLTIQCQVDSQVTMMFWYRQQPGQSLTLIATANQGSEATYESGFVIDKFPISRPNLTFSTLTVSNMSPEDSSIYLCSVAQGMAKNIQYFGAGTRLSVL.